Shown below are 27 T cell receptor beta chains from a single sample sequenced in a study of beta chain features in type 1 diabetes. TCRB transcripts that were expressed got sequenced, as all of the isolated RNA had been reverse transcribed. Assay used: immunoSEQ multiplex PCR; TCRdb lists only in-frame clones, some missing. The sample has some 270,000 clones; about 8% are singletons. The specimen was central memory CD4+ T cells from blood. These receptors originate from a woman under 30 in good health.

This clone was counted a few times. The chain has TRBV9 and TRBJ2-5; 7 bases align to TRBD1. The CDR3 contains 16 residues. V trimming: 2 bases; J trimming: 1 base; junction bases outside the gene matches: 8. Looked up from germline, CDR1 is SGDLS and CDR2 is YYNGEE. The CDR3 region has the DNA TGTGCCAGCAGCGTGAATACAGGGGTTGCCCAAGAGACCCAGTACTTC. Amino acids: CASSVNTGVAQETQYF.

This clone occurred many times. V is TRBV14 and J is TRBJ2-3; TRBD1 might be the D (6 bases). The V gene lost 2 bases and the J gene lost 2 bases, with 17 bases spanning the gap. The germline V gene encodes CDR1 SGHDN and CDR2 FVKESK. This CDR3 is 17 amino acids long. CDR3 sequence (DNA): TGTGCCAGCAGCCAAAGGGCAGGGGACGGCATCACAGATACGCAGTATTTT. This translates into CASSQRAGDGITDTQYF.

The rearrangement links TRBV6-5 to TRBJ2-1; D not certain. The CDR3 has 13 residues. The V gene's germline CDR1 is MNHEY and CDR2 SVGAGI. With 5 bases removed from V and 4 bases from J, the gap between germline ends came to 9 bases. CDR3 in amino acids: CASSDPSYNEQFF. The CDR3 DNA follows: TGTGCCAGCAGTGACCCGAGTTACAATGAGCAGTTCTTC.

This clone appeared a few times. This chain uses TRBV7-2 with TRBJ1-2; TRBD1 might be the D (6 bases). This CDR3 is built from 15 residues. The ends were cut back, 5 bases at V and 3 bases at J, with 16 bases in the middle. CDR1 SGHTA and CDR2 FQGNSA come from the germline V gene. The CDR3 is CASSAGQLRDYGYTF. The CDR3 nucleotides read TGTGCCAGCAGCGCCGGACAGTTGAGAGACTATGGCTACACCTTC.

There are a few counts of this clone. The chain has TRBV9 and TRBJ1-1, with D perhaps TRBD1 (6 bases). Looked up from germline, CDR1 is SGDLS and CDR2 is YYNGEE. Deletions cut 4 bases from V and 1 base from J, with 14 bases between. This CDR3 comprises 15 residues. The CDR3 DNA reads TGTGCCAGCAGCCCCACAGGGACGGGGAACACTGAAGCTTTCTTT. Its protein is CASSPTGTGNTEAFF.

This chain connects TRBV7-9 to TRBJ1-1, with D perhaps matching TRBD1 (6 bases). The CDR3 totals 14 residues. The germline V gene has CDR1 SEHNR and CDR2 FQNEAQ (reference sequence). Deletions cut 5 bases from V and 4 bases from J, with 14 bases between. The CDR3 loop reads CASSEDSARTEAFF. The CDR3 DNA is TGTGCCAGCAGCGAGGACAGTGCGCGCACTGAAGCTTTCTTT.

This clone was counted only a few times. The CDR3 nucleotides read TGTGCCTGGAGCCCCCTGAGGGCTGAAAAACTGTTTTTT. Its translation: CAWSPLRAEKLFF. The chain joins TRBV30 to TRBJ1-4; no reliable D call. The CDR3 loop spans 13 amino acids. Germline CDR1 is GTSNPN and CDR2 is SVGIG (reference sequence). Trimming removed 3 bases from V and 7 bases from J, with 12 bases in between.

This clone was counted only a few times. This chain joins TRBV19 and TRBJ1-2; 8 bases map to TRBD1. Germline CDR1 and CDR2: LNHDA and SQIVND (reference sequence). The CDR3 sequence is 17 residues long. The trim removed 4 bases at V and 7 bases at J, leaving 17 bases unmatched. CDR3 amino acids: CASSKYLGEGTGGGYTF. As DNA, the CDR3 is TGTGCCAGTAGTAAATATCTCGGGGAGGGGACAGGCGGTGGCTACACCTTC.

The V gene is TRBV6-5, the J gene TRBJ2-1; tentative D call: TRBD2 (6 bases). V lost 3 bases and J lost 7, with 16 bases in between. The CDR3 is 15 amino acids. In germline, CDR1 is MNHEY, CDR2 SVGAGI. The CDR3, as DNA: TGTGCCAGCAGTTATCTCGCGGGATTAGGGAATGAGCAGTTCTTC. The encoded protein is CASSYLAGLGNEQFF.

V gene TRBV30 combines with J gene TRBJ1-5, with TRBD1 matching over 8 bases. Unmatched junction bases numbered 5, after V lost 1 base and J lost 6 bases. Germline V gene data show CDR1 as GTSNPN and CDR2 as SVGIG (reference sequence). The CDR3 is 14 residues long. The CDR3: CAWSEQGVRQPQHF. CDR3 coding DNA: TGTGCCTGGAGTGAACAGGGGGTCCGTCAGCCCCAGCATTTT.

About this clone: A much larger clonotype is one base distant, so this may be a read error. The CDR3 region is CASSRGQSGTQYF. For the CDR3, the DNA is TGTGCCAGCAGCCGGGGACAGAGCGGGACCCAGTACTTC. The chain is built from TRBV7-3 and TRBJ2-5; 7 nucleotides align to TRBD1. The germline CDR1 and CDR2 sequences are SGHTA and FQGTGA. CDR3 length: 13 residues. J lost 7 bases, V lost 5 bases, and 7 bases had no gene match.

The chain recombines TRBV7-2 with TRBJ1-6, with unresolved D. The CDR3 extends over 12 amino acids. Germline V gives CDR1 SGHTA, CDR2 FQGNSA. Trimming shortened V by 5 bases and J by 14 bases, and 13 bases separated the two germline ends. CDR3 protein: CASSQDGRTLHF. The CDR3 DNA reads as TGTGCCAGCAGCCAGGATGGGCGGACCCTCCACTTT.

In its sample, this clone was seen a few times. The chain joins TRBV7-9 to TRBJ2-7; a weak D match, TRBD1 (5 bases). The germline V gene has CDR1 SEHNR and CDR2 FQNEAQ (reference sequence). V lost 7 bases to trimming and J lost 5 bases, with 18 bases between them. CDR3 size: 14 residues. In DNA, the CDR3 is TGTGCCAGCACCCCCCAGTATGGGGCTCACGAGCAGTACTTC. Translated: CASTPQYGAHEQYF.

The chain links TRBV5-1 to TRBJ1-1, with 9 nucleotides matching TRBD1. The CDR3 is 17 residues long. V shed 4 bases and J 0 bases; nucleotides not matched to a gene: 10. Germline V gives CDR1 SGHRS, CDR2 YFSETQ. CDR3 residues: CASSRDRDPSMNTEAFF. The CDR3, as DNA: TGCGCCAGCAGCCGGGACAGGGACCCGTCCATGAACACTGAAGCTTTCTTT.

The chain carries TRBV5-4 and TRBJ2-2; 9 bases are a match to TRBD2. Germline CDR1 and CDR2: SGHNT and YYREEE (reference sequence). Trimming at V came to 4 bases and at J to 9 bases, leaving 19 bases not matched to a gene. The CDR3 length is 18 residues. CDR3 in DNA: TGTGCCAGCAGCCTCGTAGGTTCCTGGCGGGAGGGCCGCAGGGAGCTGTTTTTT. Protein: CASSLVGSWREGRRELFF.

This chain joins TRBV7-8 and TRBJ1-4; 9 bases match TRBD1. Germline-derived CDR1 and CDR2 are SGHVS and FQNEAQ. V lost 5 bases, J lost 5 bases, and 6 bases stayed unmatched. There are 15 residues in the CDR3. CDR3 in DNA: TGTGCCAGCAGCCCCAACAGGGGGCAGAATGAAAAACTGTTTTTT. Its translation: CASSPNRGQNEKLFF. Complete variable domain (other parts from reference TRBV7-8 and TRBJ1-4): GAGVSQSPRYKVAKRGQDVALRCDPISGHVSLFWYQQALGQGPEFLTYFQNEAQLDKSGLPSDRFFAERPEGSVSTLKIQRTQQEDSAVYLCASSPNRGQNEKLFFGSGTQLSVL.

This clone was found a few times. This chain joins TRBV7-3 and TRBJ2-1; TRBD1 agrees at 9 bases. Germline V gene lookup returns CDR1 SGHTA and CDR2 FQGTGA. This CDR3 contains 17 residues. V was pared by 2 bases and J by 8 bases, with 13 bases of the junction left unmatched. The DNA of the CDR3 is TGTGCCAGCAGCTTATACGTAGGATGGGACAGGGCGGATGAGCAGTTCTTC. This gives the protein CASSLYVGWDRADEQFF.

This clone was detected many times. The chain is built from TRBV10-3 and TRBJ1-4; the match to TRBD1 covers 7 bases. Looked up from germline, CDR1 is ENHRY and CDR2 is SYGVKD. The CDR3 extends over 15 amino acids. The trim removed 11 bases at V and 2 bases at J, leaving 11 bases unmatched. Here the CDR3 reads CAVRQGDFTNEKLFF. CDR3 in DNA: TGTGCCGTTCGACAGGGAGACTTCACTAATGAAAAACTGTTTTTT.

V usage is TRBV6-5 and J usage is TRBJ2-5; D ambiguous. Trimming shortened V by 2 bases and J by 4 bases, and 2 bases separated the two germline ends. The CDR3 has 11 amino acids. Per the germline V gene, CDR1 is MNHEY and CDR2 is SVGAGI. The CDR3: CASSYAETQYF. CDR3 nucleotide sequence: TGTGCCAGCAGTTACGCAGAGACCCAGTACTTC.

J is TRBJ2-5 and V is TRBV5-8; D is possibly TRBD2 (7 bases). CDR1 is SGHTS, CDR2 YDEGEE, per germline. The CDR3 consists of 16 residues. Trimming took off 4 bases at V and 4 bases at J, with 20 bases between the two ends. CDR3 DNA sequence: TGTGCCAGCAGCCCCGGGCTCGGCGGGGGCCGAGAGACCCAGTACTTC. This translates into CASSPGLGGGRETQYF.

The sample holds many counts of this clone. The sample holds other DNA sequences that translate to the same CDR3. The V gene is TRBV7-9, the J gene TRBJ1-2; D gene unclear. Germline V gene sequence: CDR1 SEHNR, CDR2 FQNEAQ (reference sequence). Deletions cut 1 base from V and 4 bases from J, with 7 bases between. CDR3 length equals 13 residues. The DNA for the CDR3 is TGTGCCAGCAGCTTAGATCTGGGCTATGGCTACACCTTC. It codes for CASSLDLGYGYTF.

This clone was detected only a few times. This chain joins TRBV19 and TRBJ1-5; no clear D gene. CDR3 length equals 12 residues. Germline loops: CDR1 LNHDA, CDR2 SQIVND (reference sequence). The V and J ends lost 3 bases and 4 bases respectively, with 4 bases between them. CDR3 residues: CASSIGNQPQHF. CDR3 nucleotides: TGTGCCAGTAGTATCGGGAATCAGCCCCAGCATTTT.

This clone was detected a few times. The chain carries TRBV9 and TRBJ1-2; 9 nucleotides align to TRBD1. This CDR3 comprises 13 residues. The V gene end was trimmed by 4 bases and the J gene end by 8 bases; junction bases not matched to a gene: 6. Per the germline V gene, CDR1 is SGDLS and CDR2 is YYNGEE. Here the CDR3 reads CASSSRTGDGYTF. The DNA for the CDR3 is TGTGCCAGCAGCTCACGGACAGGGGACGGCTACACCTTC.

V gene TRBV6-5 combines with J gene TRBJ2-7; 7 nucleotides line up with TRBD2. J gave up 2 bases and V 2 bases, and 9 bases lay outside the gene matches. The CDR3 covers 16 residues. Looked up from germline, CDR1 is MNHEY and CDR2 is SVGAGI. CDR3 protein: CASSYGEKAGPYEQYF. In DNA, the CDR3 is TGTGCCAGCAGTTACGGGGAAAAAGCGGGGCCCTACGAGCAGTACTTC.

V and J are TRBV7-9 and TRBJ2-7, with D possibly TRBD1 on 6 matching bases. Germline CDR1 SEHNR, CDR2 FQNEAQ (reference sequence). V dropped 1 base and J dropped 3 bases, with 16 bases sitting between them. The CDR3 has 16 amino acids. CDR3 region: CASSLDGRGSNYEQYF. CDR3 nucleotide sequence: TGTGCCAGCAGCTTAGATGGTAGGGGGAGCAACTACGAGCAGTACTTC.

Ten or more counts support this clone. The V call is TRBV2, the J call TRBJ2-1, with 9 bases matching TRBD1. CDR1 SNHLY and CDR2 FYNNEI come from the germline V gene. The CDR3 spans 13 residues. Losses at the gene ends were 7 bases for V and 6 bases for J; bases not matched to a gene: 4. The CDR3 region is CASKATGGNEQFF. DNA of the CDR3: TGTGCCAGCAAAGCGACAGGGGGCAATGAGCAGTTCTTC.

The J gene is TRBJ2-5, the V gene TRBV18, with 10 bases identical to TRBD1. J gave up 3 bases and V 6 bases, and 7 bases lay outside the gene matches. The CDR3 totals 15 residues. Germline CDR1 and CDR2: KGHSH and LQKENI. The CDR3 bases are TGTGCCAGCTCGCGTACCGGGACAGGGGAAGAGACCCAGTACTTC. It specifies CASSRTGTGEETQYF.